These 13 T cell receptor beta chains share one sample of origin, sequenced in a study of CD8 T cells in ankylosing spondylitis. MiXCR, run by TCRdb on the 5' RACE reads, gives a single entry per CDR3 protein. The sample has approximately 180,000 distinct CDR3 sequences; approximately 18% are singletons. Sequences were obtained from blood, either unsorted or a sorted T cell fraction (not recorded which). These receptors all come from a male donor under 30 with ankylosing spondylitis or in good health (not recorded which).

The V call is TRBV3-1, the J call TRBJ2-1; unclear D gene. CDR3 length: 14 residues. CDR1 and CDR2 (germline): LGHDT, YNNKEL (reference sequence). Trimming removed 1 base at V and 5 bases at J, with 9 bases between. The CDR3 sequence: CASSQVPRDNEQFF. CDR3 nucleotides: TGTGCCAGCAGCCAAGTTCCTAGAGACAATGAGCAGTTCTTC.

This chain joins TRBV6-5 and TRBJ2-3; 7 nucleotides match TRBD1. The CDR3 extends over 15 amino acids. Germline V gives CDR1 MNHEY, CDR2 SVGAGI. Trimming removed 4 bases from V and 4 bases from J; junction bases left unmatched: 8. CDR3 protein: CASSLRQGLPDTQYF. The CDR3 coding sequence is TGTGCCAGCAGTTTGAGACAGGGTCTCCCAGATACGCAGTATTTT.

This clonotype has a count of ten or more. The gene calls are TRBV20-1 and TRBJ2-1; D is uncertain. The germline CDR1 and CDR2 sequences are DFQATT and SNEGSKA (reference sequence). CDR3 length equals 15 residues. V was pared by 6 bases and J by 4 bases, with 19 bases between. In DNA, the CDR3 is TGCAGTGCGGCAACGGAAACCACGCCTTACAATGAGCAGTTCTTC. Its protein is CSAATETTPYNEQFF.

Ten or more counts support this clonotype. The chain recombines TRBV25-1 with TRBJ2-5, with D tentatively TRBD1 or TRBD2 (5 bases each). CDR3 size: 14 residues. The V gene's germline CDR1 is MGHDK and CDR2 SYGVNS. The V gene lost 6 bases and the J gene lost 2 bases, with 13 bases spanning the gap. The CDR3 protein is CASSRGGPQETQYF. CDR3 in DNA: TGTGCCAGCAGCCGTGGGGGACCACAAGAGACCCAGTACTTC.

The V and J genes are TRBV27 and TRBJ2-2; 7 bases match TRBD1. Germline CDR1 and CDR2: MNHEY and SMNVEV (reference sequence). The CDR3 has 17 residues. Trimming removed 6 bases from V and 0 bases from J; junction bases left unmatched: 10. CDR3 residues: CASSRQGSLTNTGELFF. CDR3 in DNA: TGTGCCAGCAGCCGACAGGGTTCCCTTACGAACACCGGGGAGCTGTTTTTT.

Ten or more counts support this clonotype. Its ends do not fully match the called genes, so a read error is possible. This chain connects TRBV5-5 to TRBJ2-3; D gene unclear. Germline V gene data show CDR1 as SGHKS and CDR2 as YYEKEE (reference sequence). The CDR3 sequence is 14 residues long. CDR3 residues: CASSLDQSTNTQYF. The CDR3 DNA reads as TGTGCCAGCAGCTTGGATCAGTCCACAAATACGCAGTATTTT. The complete variable domain, with remaining parts taken from reference TRBV5-5 and TRBJ2-3, reads DAGVTQSPTHLIKTRGQQVTLRCSPISGHKSVSWYQQVLGQGPQFIFQYYEKEERGRGNFPDRFSARQFPNYSSELNVNALLLGDSALYLCASSLDQSTNTQYFGPGTRLTVL.

Many counts were recorded for this clonotype. The chain links TRBV19 to TRBJ1-1; 9 bases are shared with TRBD1. The CDR3 consists of 13 residues. V was clipped by 7 bases and J by 4 bases; unmatched bases: 4. Germline lookup yields CDR1 LNHDA and CDR2 SQIVND (reference sequence). The CDR3 DNA is TGTGCCAGTAACAGGGGGCAGGTCACTGAAGCTTTCTTT. Encoded protein: CASNRGQVTEAFF.

This clonotype was picked up many times. The chain is built from TRBV9 and TRBJ2-3, with a weak D call TRBD2 (5 bases). CDR3 length: 14 amino acids. The germline V gene encodes CDR1 SGDLS and CDR2 YYNGEE. Trimming cost V 0 bases and J 4 bases, with 9 bases left between them. The CDR3 spells CASSVGAVADTQYF. The CDR3 DNA is TGTGCCAGCAGCGTAGGAGCGGTAGCAGATACGCAGTATTTT.

This clonotype showed up many times. The chain carries TRBV27 and TRBJ2-7, with D maybe TRBD1 (6 bases). CDR1 is MNHEY and CDR2 is SMNVEV in the germline V gene (reference sequence). CDR3 length: 14 residues. V was pared by 8 bases and J by 2 bases, with 16 bases between. The CDR3 nucleotides read TGTGCCAGCTCGGACAGCACGTTACCCTACGAGCAGTACGTC. Translating it yields CASSDSTLPYEQYV.

V usage is TRBV29-1 and J usage is TRBJ2-7, with D tentatively TRBD2 (6 bases). The CDR3 is made up of 13 amino acids. Germline V lookup: CDR1 SQVTM, CDR2 ANQGSEA. Trimming took 7 bases from V and 4 from J, leaving 17 bases between them. The CDR3 reads CSAAGGTEYEQYF. In DNA, the CDR3 is TGCAGCGCCGCTGGGGGGACCGAGTACGAGCAGTACTTC.

This clonotype was found many times. This chain uses TRBV20-1 with TRBJ1-5; tentatively, D is TRBD1 (6 bases). The CDR3 contains 12 residues. The germline V gene encodes CDR1 DFQATT and CDR2 SNEGSKA (reference sequence). The CDR3 nucleotides are TGCGGCCGCCAGGGGAGCAATCAGCCCCAGCATTTT. Amino acid sequence: CGRQGSNQPQHF.

In this sample, this clonotype turned up many times. The chain employs TRBV28 and TRBJ2-7; D is ambiguous. Germline CDR1 reads MDHEN; CDR2 reads SYDVKM. This CDR3 has 11 amino acids. The germline V and J ends were trimmed by 6 bases and 9 bases, with 12 bases remaining between them. CDR3 sequence reads: CASSTPEVQYV. The DNA for the CDR3 is TGTGCCAGCAGCACCCCCGAGGTGCAGTACGTC.

Ten or more counts support this clonotype. The genes are TRBV6-5 and TRBJ2-1, with 12 bases that match TRBD2. Germline V gene lookup returns CDR1 MNHEY and CDR2 SVGAGI. The CDR3 is 15 residues long. The V and J ends lost 6 bases and 6 bases, in that order; junction bases with no gene match: 6. CDR3 sequence reads: CASSEGLAGGNEQFF. Written as DNA, the CDR3 is TGTGCCAGCAGCGAGGGACTAGCGGGCGGCAATGAGCAGTTCTTC.